The text below deals with one TCR beta chain. The CDR3 covers 14 residues. Trimming cost V 3 bases and J 1 base, with 9 bases left between them. Germline V gene lookup returns CDR1 LNHNV and CDR2 YYDKDF (reference sequence). At least 5 micrograms of total RNA were extracted per sample. This entry belongs to a study of blood T cells in healthy people across ages. Sample-barcoded 5' priming and a J-beta primer mix drove a second PCR of about 6 to 12 cycles. Each CDR3 protein gets one entry after TCRdb re-called the 5' RACE reads with MiXCR. The profile shows roughly 1,500,000 distinct CDR3 sequences, almost 35% of them singletons.

The V and J genes are TRBV15 and TRBJ2-5; D is undetermined. This sequence originates from a woman under 40 in good health. The sequenced material came from blood. Here the CDR3 reads CATSSRVFQETQYF. CDR3 DNA: TGTGCCACCAGCAGCCGGGTCTTCCAAGAGACCCAGTACTTC.